Listed below are T cell receptor beta chains from one sample, sequenced in a study of T and B cells in COVID-19 patients. From the multiplex PCR reads, TCRdb called clonotypes with MiXCR, one entry per CDR3 protein. The sample lists several thousand distinct CDR3 sequences; 25% were seen once. Sequenced input: blood. Receptors originate from a human donor with active COVID-19. The CDR3 runs from the conserved cysteine through the conserved F or W. Each record gives: D gene, clone size, J gene, V gene, CDR3 protein, CDR3 DNA. D genes are given only for firm matches. The size entry is marked missing in some rows and otherwise reads once, few, many or a size class.

>NA|NA|TRBJ2-2|TRBV24-1
CATSDAGLITGELFF
TGTGCCACCAGTGACGCAGGACTTATCACCGGGGAGCTGTTTTTT
>TRBD2|NA|TRBJ2-3|TRBV12-3/TRBV12-4
CASSLLAGRTDTQYF
TGTGCCAGCAGTTTGCTAGCGGGAAGGACAGATACGCAGTATTTT
>TRBD1|medium-sized|TRBJ2-5|TRBV10-3
CAISDPTGDLGETQYF
TGTGCCATCAGTGACCCCACAGGGGACCTGGGAGAGACCCAGTACTTC
>NA|medium-sized|TRBJ2-5|TRBV19
CASGERQETQYF
TGTGCCAGTGGGGAGCGGCAAGAGACCCAGTACTTC
>NA|medium-sized|TRBJ2-1|TRBV6-1
CASSEAIGAANNEQFF
TGTGCCAGCAGTGAAGCGATCGGGGCCGCTAACAATGAGCAGTTCTTC
>NA|medium-sized|TRBJ1-6|TRBV19
CASRGSGDNNSPLHF
TGTGCCAGCCGAGGGTCAGGAGATAATAATTCACCCCTCCACTTT
>TRBD2|few|TRBJ2-1|TRBV28
CASSPPPGLAGKEQFF
TGTGCCAGCAGTCCGCCTCCGGGACTAGCGGGGAAAGAGCAGTTCTTC
>NA|NA|TRBJ1-6|TRBV6-2/TRBV6-3
CASSYNGRDSPLHF
TGTGCCAGCAGTTACAACGGCAGAGATTCACCCCTCCACTTT
>TRBD1|medium-sized|TRBJ2-5|TRBV6-2/TRBV6-3
CASRDGQGKTQYF
TGTGCCAGCAGAGATGGACAGGGAAAGACCCAGTACTTC
>NA|NA|TRBJ2-5|TRBV11-2
CASSFKTFQETQYF
TGTGCCAGCAGCTTTAAGACCTTCCAAGAGACCCAGTACTTC
>NA|large|TRBJ1-1|TRBV29-1
CSVDTVQGGNTFF
TGCAGCGTTGATACAGTACAGGGAGGTAACACTTTCTTT